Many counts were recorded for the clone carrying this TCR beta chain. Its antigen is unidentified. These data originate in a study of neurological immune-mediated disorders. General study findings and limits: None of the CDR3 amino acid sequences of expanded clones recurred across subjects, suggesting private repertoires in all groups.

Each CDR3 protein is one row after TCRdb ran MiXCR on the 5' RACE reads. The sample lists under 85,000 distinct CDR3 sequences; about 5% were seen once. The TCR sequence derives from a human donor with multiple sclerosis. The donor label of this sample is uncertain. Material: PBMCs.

The CDR3 loop is CASSQDRLGTLKANYGYTF. The CDR3, as DNA: TGTGCCAGCAGCCAAGATAGATTGGGGACACTCAAGGCTAACTATGGCTACACCTTC. The V and J genes are TRBV3-1 and TRBJ1-2, with a possible D match to TRBD1 (6 bases). Trimming left V 0 bases short and J 0 bases short, with 20 bases between. The CDR3 covers 19 residues. Per the germline V gene, CDR1 is LGHDT and CDR2 is YNNKEL (reference sequence).